The rows below give T cell receptor beta chains drawn from one sample of a study of kidney transplant recipient with SARS-CoV-2 infection. MiXCR was run by TCRdb on the reads, yielding one entry per CDR3 protein. The table lists approximately 240,000 distinct CDR3 sequences, 29% of them singletons. Source: a blood sample, taken at baseline and around day 120 from a kidney transplant recipient. The receptors shown here come from a male patient aged 30 to 39 who had COVID-19 and was a kidney transplant recipient. Some T cells may have originated in the graft donor. Both conserved end residues are part of each CDR3. Fields, in order: V gene, clone size, D gene, J gene, CDR3 DNA, CDR3 protein. The D gene is left open where the match is weak. Size values are once, few and many counts, or a class for expanded clones, and some rows have none.

v_gene: TRBV5-1
abundance: many
d_gene: TRBD1
j_gene: TRBJ2-6
CDR3nt: TGCGCCAGCAGGTCGACAGGGACCGGGGCCAACGTCCTGACTTTC
CDR3aa: CASRSTGTGANVLTF

v_gene: TRBV12-2
abundance: few
d_gene: .
j_gene: TRBJ1-2
CDR3nt: TGTGCAAGTCGCGGTGTTGTGACTCCTCGAAAGGCCTATGGCTACACCTTC
CDR3aa: CASRGVVTPRKAYGYTF

v_gene: TRBV11-2
abundance: many
d_gene: .
j_gene: TRBJ2-4
CDR3nt: TGTGCCAGCAGCTTAGTCTTGGGTCAGTACTTC
CDR3aa: CASSLVLGQYF

v_gene: TRBV30
abundance: many
d_gene: .
j_gene: TRBJ2-7
CDR3nt: TGTGCCTGGGAGGGGGGACAAACATACGAGCAGTACTTC
CDR3aa: CAWEGGQTYEQYF

v_gene: TRBV4-2
abundance: many
d_gene: TRBD2
j_gene: TRBJ2-2
CDR3nt: TGTGCCAGCAGACGGGGACTAGCGGGAGTGAACACCGGGGAGCTGTTTTTT
CDR3aa: CASRRGLAGVNTGELFF

v_gene: TRBV24-1
abundance: many
d_gene: .
j_gene: TRBJ1-2
CDR3nt: TGTGCCACCAGTGCCCCTGAGCAGGGGTTGAGCTATGGCTACACCTTC
CDR3aa: CATSAPEQGLSYGYTF

v_gene: TRBV6-2/TRBV6-3
abundance: many
d_gene: .
j_gene: TRBJ2-7
CDR3nt: TGTGCCAGCGATAGGGGGGGTCCCTTCCTCTCCTACGAGCAGTACTTC
CDR3aa: CASDRGGPFLSYEQYF

v_gene: TRBV6-2/TRBV6-3
abundance: many
d_gene: .
j_gene: TRBJ1-2
CDR3nt: TGTGCCAGCAGTTACGGGGGCTATGGCTACACCTTC
CDR3aa: CASSYGGYGYTF

v_gene: TRBV12-3/TRBV12-4
abundance: many
d_gene: .
j_gene: TRBJ1-2
CDR3nt: TGTGCCAGCAGTCGGTTTAGCAGCTTCCGAAAGACCTATGGCTACACCTTC
CDR3aa: CASSRFSSFRKTYGYTF

v_gene: TRBV6-6
abundance: .
d_gene: TRBD2
j_gene: TRBJ2-1
CDR3nt: TGTGCCAGCAGTTACCGAAATATGATGTACTTAGCGGGAGGGGACCACAACGAGCAGTTCTTC
CDR3aa: CASSYRNMMYLAGGDHNEQFF

v_gene: TRBV12-3/TRBV12-4
abundance: many
d_gene: TRBD1
j_gene: TRBJ2-7
CDR3nt: TGTGCCAGCAATAGGGGACAGGCAGCCTACGAGCAGTACTTC
CDR3aa: CASNRGQAAYEQYF

v_gene: TRBV7-9
abundance: .
d_gene: .
j_gene: TRBJ1-5
CDR3nt: TGTGCCAGCAGCTTAGGGGCAGGGGTTGGCAATCAGCCCCAGCATTTT
CDR3aa: CASSLGAGVGNQPQHF

v_gene: TRBV6-1
abundance: many
d_gene: .
j_gene: TRBJ1-5
CDR3nt: TGTGCCAGCAGTGAAGCGGGCCACCTTGAAGGGCCCCAGCATTTT
CDR3aa: CASSEAGHLEGPQHF

v_gene: TRBV3-1
abundance: .
d_gene: TRBD1
j_gene: TRBJ1-5
CDR3nt: TGTGCCAGCAGCCGACAGGGAAAACAGCCCCAGCATTTT
CDR3aa: CASSRQGKQPQHF

v_gene: TRBV3-1
abundance: many
d_gene: .
j_gene: TRBJ1-2
CDR3nt: TGTGCCAGCAGCTTAAAGACCACCCTTCGAAAGACCTATGGCTACACCTTC
CDR3aa: CASSLKTTLRKTYGYTF

v_gene: TRBV30
abundance: few
d_gene: .
j_gene: TRBJ1-2
CDR3nt: TGTGCCTGGATGCCACAGCGTTATAGAAAGACCTATGGCTACACCTTC
CDR3aa: CAWMPQRYRKTYGYTF

v_gene: TRBV12-3/TRBV12-4
abundance: many
d_gene: .
j_gene: TRBJ1-5
CDR3nt: TGTGCCAGCAGCGTGGGGGGGTCGGGTCAGCCCCAGCATTTT
CDR3aa: CASSVGGSGQPQHF

v_gene: TRBV3-1
abundance: many
d_gene: .
j_gene: TRBJ1-2
CDR3nt: TGTGCCAGCAGCCAAGTCCGCACCCTTCGAAAGACCTATGGCTACACCTTC
CDR3aa: CASSQVRTLRKTYGYTF